These 5 T cell receptor beta chains came from one sample sequenced in a study of regulatory T cells in long-lasting Graves disease. Researchers made TCR beta libraries by using iRepertoire HTBI primers and running Arm-PCR on CDR3 regions. TCRdb re-called the multiplex PCR reads with MiXCR, one entry per CDR3 protein. There are 400,000 to 500,000 distinct CDR3 sequences in the sample; approximately 15% occur only once, and about 8.3% lies in the top ten. Time point given: newly diagnosed GD, antithyroid drugs for less than 3 months. After RNA was extracted from PBMCs, the TCR library was made from it. These data are also associated with another study on T cells in Graves' hyperthyroidism and ophthalmopathy.

The sequenced sample was peripheral blood mononuclear cells (PBMCs), obtained at new diagnosis, from a patient treated with antithyroid drugs. These TCRs come from a middle-aged woman with Graves disease.

This clonotype was seen ten or more times. J is TRBJ2-3 and V is TRBV7-2; D gene unclear. This CDR3 is 13 amino acids long. V was clipped by 3 bases and J by 3 bases, with 7 bases between them. CDR1 is SGHTA and CDR2 is FQGNSA in the germline V gene. The CDR3, as DNA: TGTGCCAGCAGCTTGGCCTCAACAGATACGCAGTATTTT. It yields the protein CASSLASTDTQYF.

This clonotype was observed a few times. CDR3 nucleotide sequence: TGTGCCAGTAAGAATCAGGGGGAAATAGATGGCAATGAGCAGTTCTTC. Encoded protein: CASKNQGEIDGNEQFF. The V and J genes are TRBV19 and TRBJ2-1; 7 bases agree with TRBD1. J lost 6 bases, V lost 7 bases, and 15 bases had no gene match. This CDR3 comprises 16 residues. Germline V gives CDR1 LNHDA, CDR2 SQIVND (reference sequence). The complete variable domain, with remaining parts taken from reference TRBV19 and TRBJ2-1, reads DGGITQSPKYLFRKEGQNVTLSCEQNLNHDAMYWYRQDPGQGLRLIYYSQIVNDFQKGDIAEGYSVSREKKESFPLTVTSAQKNPTAFYLCASKNQGEIDGNEQFFGPGTRLTVL.

This clonotype was observed at least ten times. The genes are TRBV27 and TRBJ2-7; 7 nucleotides line up with TRBD2. The germline V gene has CDR1 MNHEY and CDR2 SMNVEV (reference sequence). The trim removed 2 bases at V and 0 bases at J, leaving 4 bases unmatched. The CDR3 sequence is 15 residues long. The CDR3 loop reads CASSLASGASYEQYF. The CDR3 DNA reads TGTGCCAGCAGTTTAGCTAGCGGAGCCTCCTACGAGCAGTACTTC.

This CDR3 is CASSLGRNSYEQYF. The CDR3 DNA sequence: TGTGCCAGCAGCCTCGGACGGAACTCCTACGAGCAGTACTTC. The chain links TRBV11-2 to TRBJ2-7; D not resolved. Trimming took off 5 bases at V and 0 bases at J, with 11 bases between the two ends. Germline V CDR1 and CDR2: SGHAT, FQNNGV. The CDR3 has 14 residues.

Regarding this clonotype: Just one base apart from a much larger clone, this may be a read error. J is TRBJ2-7 and V is TRBV13; 9 nucleotides agree with TRBD1. The germline gives CDR1 PRHDT, CDR2 FYEKMQ (reference sequence). V shed 0 bases and J 6 bases; nucleotides not matched to a gene: 12. This CDR3 has 17 amino acids. The CDR3 protein is CASSLGGTGPGDVEQYV. The CDR3 DNA reads TGTGCCAGCAGCTTAGGCGGGACAGGGCCTGGCGACGTCGAGCAGTACGTC.